Sequencing of this TCR beta chain was carried out in a study of metastatic and nonmetastatic thyroid tumors. In its sample, this clone was seen many times. Until they underwent thyroid surgery, no patient had received any treatment. MiXCR was used by TCRdb to re-call the PCR reads. Among some 33,000 clones, approximately 16% were seen once, and the ten largest hold around 19%. After removal of 4 bases from V and 0 bases from J, the junction contained 3 bases not matched to a gene. This CDR3 comprises 15 residues. CDR1 DFQATT and CDR2 SNEGSKA come from the germline V gene (reference sequence). The chain has TRBV20-1 and TRBJ2-3; 11 positions match TRBD2. The TCR sequence derives from a male donor with papillary thyroid cancer or a benign thyroid nodule (not recorded which). Some clones in this sample may be carry-over from other donors' samples. Sequenced: blood. The CDR3: CSATRLAGSTDTQYF. CDR3 bases: TGCAGTGCTACCCGACTAGCGGGGAGCACAGATACGCAGTATTTT.